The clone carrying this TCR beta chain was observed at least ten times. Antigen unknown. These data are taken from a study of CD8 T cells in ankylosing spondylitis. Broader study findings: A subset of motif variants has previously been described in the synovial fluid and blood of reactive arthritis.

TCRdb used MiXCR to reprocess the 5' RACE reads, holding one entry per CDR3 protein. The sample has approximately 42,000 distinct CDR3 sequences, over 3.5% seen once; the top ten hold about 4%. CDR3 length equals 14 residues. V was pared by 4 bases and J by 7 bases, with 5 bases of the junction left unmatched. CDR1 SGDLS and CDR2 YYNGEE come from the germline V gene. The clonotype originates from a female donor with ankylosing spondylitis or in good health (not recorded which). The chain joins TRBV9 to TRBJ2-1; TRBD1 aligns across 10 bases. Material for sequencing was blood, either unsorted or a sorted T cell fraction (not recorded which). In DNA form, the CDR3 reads TGTGCCAGCAGCCCGGGACAGGGGTCTAATGAGCAGTTCTTC. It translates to CASSPGQGSNEQFF.